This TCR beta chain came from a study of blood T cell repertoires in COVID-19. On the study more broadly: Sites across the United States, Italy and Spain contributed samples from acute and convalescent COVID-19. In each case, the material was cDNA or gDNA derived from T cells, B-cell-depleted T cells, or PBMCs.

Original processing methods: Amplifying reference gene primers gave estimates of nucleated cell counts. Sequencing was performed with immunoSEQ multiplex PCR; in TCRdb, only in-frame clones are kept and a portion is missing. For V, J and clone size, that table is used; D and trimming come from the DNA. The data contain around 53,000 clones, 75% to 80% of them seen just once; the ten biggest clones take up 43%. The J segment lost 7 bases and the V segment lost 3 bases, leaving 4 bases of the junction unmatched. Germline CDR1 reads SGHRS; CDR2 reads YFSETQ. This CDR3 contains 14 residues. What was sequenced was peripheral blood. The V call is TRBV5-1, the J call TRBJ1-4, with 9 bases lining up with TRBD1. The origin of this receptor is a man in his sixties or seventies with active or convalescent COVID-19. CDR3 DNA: TGCGCCAGCAGCTGGACAGGGGAAGGTGAAAAACTGTTTTTT. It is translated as CASSWTGEGEKLFF.